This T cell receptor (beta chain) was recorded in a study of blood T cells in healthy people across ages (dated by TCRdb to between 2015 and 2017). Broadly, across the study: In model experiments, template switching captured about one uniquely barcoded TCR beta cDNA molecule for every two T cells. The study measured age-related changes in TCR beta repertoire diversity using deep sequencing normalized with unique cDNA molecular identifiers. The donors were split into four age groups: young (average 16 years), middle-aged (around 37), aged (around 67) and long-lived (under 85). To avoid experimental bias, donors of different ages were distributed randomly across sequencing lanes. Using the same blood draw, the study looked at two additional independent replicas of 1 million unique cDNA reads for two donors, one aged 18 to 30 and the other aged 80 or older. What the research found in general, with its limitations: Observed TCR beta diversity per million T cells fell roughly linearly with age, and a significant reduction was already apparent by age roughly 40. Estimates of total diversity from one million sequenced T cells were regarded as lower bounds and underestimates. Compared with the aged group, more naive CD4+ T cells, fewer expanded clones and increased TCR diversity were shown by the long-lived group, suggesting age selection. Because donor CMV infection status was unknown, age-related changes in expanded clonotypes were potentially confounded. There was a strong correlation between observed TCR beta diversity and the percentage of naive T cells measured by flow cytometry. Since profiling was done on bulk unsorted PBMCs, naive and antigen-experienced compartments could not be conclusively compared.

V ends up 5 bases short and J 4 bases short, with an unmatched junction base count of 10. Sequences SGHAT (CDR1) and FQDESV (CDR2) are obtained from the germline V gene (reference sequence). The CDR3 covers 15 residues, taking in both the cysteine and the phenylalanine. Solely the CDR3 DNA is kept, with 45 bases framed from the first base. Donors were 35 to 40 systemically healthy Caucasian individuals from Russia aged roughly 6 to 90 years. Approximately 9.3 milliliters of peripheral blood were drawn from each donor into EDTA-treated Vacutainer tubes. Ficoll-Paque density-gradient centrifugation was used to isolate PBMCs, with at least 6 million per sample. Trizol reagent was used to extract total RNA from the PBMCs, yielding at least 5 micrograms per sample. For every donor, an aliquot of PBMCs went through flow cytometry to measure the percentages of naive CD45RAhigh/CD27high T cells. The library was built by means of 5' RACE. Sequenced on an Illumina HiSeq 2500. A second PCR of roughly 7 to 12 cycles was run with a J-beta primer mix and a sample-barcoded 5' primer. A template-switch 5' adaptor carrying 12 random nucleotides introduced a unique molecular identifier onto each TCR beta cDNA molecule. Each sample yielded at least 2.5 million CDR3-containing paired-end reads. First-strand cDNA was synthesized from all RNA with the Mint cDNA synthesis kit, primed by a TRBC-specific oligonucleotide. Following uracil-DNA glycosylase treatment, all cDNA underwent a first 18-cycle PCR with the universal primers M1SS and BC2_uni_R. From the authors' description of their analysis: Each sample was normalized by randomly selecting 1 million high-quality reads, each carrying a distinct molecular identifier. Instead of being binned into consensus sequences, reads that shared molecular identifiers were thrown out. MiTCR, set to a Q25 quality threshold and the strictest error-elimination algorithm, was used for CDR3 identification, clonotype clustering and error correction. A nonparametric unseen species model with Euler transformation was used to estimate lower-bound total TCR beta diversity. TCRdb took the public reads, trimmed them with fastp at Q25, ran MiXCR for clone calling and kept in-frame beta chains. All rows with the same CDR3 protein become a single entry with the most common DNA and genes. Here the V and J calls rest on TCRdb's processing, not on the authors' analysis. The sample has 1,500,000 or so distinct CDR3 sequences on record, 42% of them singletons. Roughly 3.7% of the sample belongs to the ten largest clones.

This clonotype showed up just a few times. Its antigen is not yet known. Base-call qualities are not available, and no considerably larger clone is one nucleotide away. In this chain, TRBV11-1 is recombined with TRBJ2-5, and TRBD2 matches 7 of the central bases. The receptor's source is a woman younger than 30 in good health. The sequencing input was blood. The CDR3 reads CASSLGAGKRETQYF. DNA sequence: TGTGCCAGCAGCCTAGGAGCGGGAAAGAGAGAGACCCAGTACTTC.